These 17 T cell receptor beta chains originate from one sample sequenced in a study of response to subunit inactivated influenza vaccine. One entry per CDR3 protein results from TCRdb running MiXCR on the RT-PCR reads. The table lists around 760,000 distinct CDR3 sequences, roughly 13% of them singletons, with 5.5% to 8% in the top ten. The sample consisted of PBMCs from blood, taken 14 to 15 days before vaccination. The receptor source for this set is a man aged 50-59 years who received an inactivated influenza vaccine.

This clonotype showed up many times. The genes are TRBV3-1 and TRBJ2-1; 7 nucleotides agree with TRBD1. The J segment lost 4 bases and the V segment lost 4 bases, leaving 4 bases of the junction unmatched. Looked up from germline, CDR1 is LGHDT and CDR2 is YNNKEL (reference sequence). The CDR3 is 14 residues long. The DNA of the CDR3 is TGTGCCAGCAGCCTCCGGGACAGATACAATGAGCAGTTCTTC. Its protein is CASSLRDRYNEQFF.

This chain uses TRBV20-1 with TRBJ1-5, with 8 nucleotides matching TRBD1. The CDR3 runs to 14 residues. The germline gives CDR1 DFQATT, CDR2 SNEGSKA (reference sequence). CDR3 protein: CRAFRQGQGQPQHF. CDR3 DNA sequence: TGCAGAGCTTTCAGACAGGGGCAAGGACAGCCCCAGCATTTT.

This clonotype has just a few counts. The chain couples TRBV4-3 to TRBJ2-7; no reliable D call. Trimming shortened V by 0 bases and J by 0 bases, and 9 bases separated the two germline ends. The CDR3 is 15 amino acids. The germline V gene encodes CDR1 LGHNA and CDR2 YSLEER. The chain's CDR3 is CASSQDLRNSYEQYF. In DNA, the CDR3 is TGCGCCAGCAGCCAAGATCTCCGTAACTCCTACGAGCAGTACTTC.

The sample holds many counts of this clonotype. The V call is TRBV5-1, the J call TRBJ1-4, with D unclear. Germline assignment: CDR1 SGHRS and CDR2 YFSETQ. The CDR3 has 13 residues. Trimming removed 0 bases at V and 7 bases at J, with 7 bases between. CDR3 residues: CASSLGAAEKLFF. For the CDR3, the DNA is TGCGCCAGCAGCTTGGGGGCGGCTGAAAAACTGTTTTTT.

This clonotype was observed a single time. The V and J genes are TRBV4-3 and TRBJ2-6; TRBD1 might be the D (5 bases). Trimming shortened V by 4 bases and J by 0 bases, and 19 bases separated the two germline ends. Germline V gene data show CDR1 as LGHNA and CDR2 as YSLEER. The CDR3 covers 19 residues. The CDR3 nucleotides are TGCGCCAGCAGCCGGGGCGTTACCAGGGTGAACTCTGGGGCCAACGTCCTGACTTTC. Translation gives CASSRGVTRVNSGANVLTF.

The V gene is TRBV5-1, the J gene TRBJ2-2, with TRBD2 matching over 10 bases. CDR1 SGHRS and CDR2 YFSETQ come from the germline V gene. Trimming cost V 0 bases and J 5 bases; bases outside gene matches: 7. This CDR3 has 17 residues. The CDR3 sequence is CASSLALRTSGTGELFF. As DNA, the CDR3 is TGCGCCAGCAGCTTGGCACTCCGGACTAGCGGAACCGGGGAGCTGTTTTTT.

V gene TRBV15 combines with J gene TRBJ1-3; D is undetermined. Deletions cut 0 bases from V and 0 bases from J, with 9 bases between. This CDR3 is built from 16 residues. Germline CDR1 LNHNV, CDR2 YYDKDF (reference sequence). The DNA for the CDR3 is TGTGCCACCAGCAGAGAGGTTCCCAGCTCTGGAAACACCATATATTTT. This codes for CATSREVPSSGNTIYF.

The chain recombines TRBV20-1 with TRBJ1-5, with D uncertain. In germline, CDR1 is DFQATT, CDR2 SNEGSKA (reference sequence). The ends were cut back, 3 bases at V and 3 bases at J, with 15 bases in the middle. The CDR3 loop spans 15 amino acids. The CDR3 here is CSASPARMINQPQHF. The CDR3 nucleotides read TGCAGTGCTAGCCCTGCTCGGATGATCAATCAGCCCCAGCATTTT.

This chain links TRBV6-1 with TRBJ2-1, with 8 bases identical to TRBD1. The CDR3 has 14 amino acids. In germline, CDR1 is MNHNS, CDR2 SASEGT. Losses at the gene ends were 4 bases for V and 15 bases for J; bases not matched to a gene: 14. The CDR3 region is CASSGTGPQLRWFF. The CDR3 DNA follows: TGTGCCAGCAGTGGGACAGGGCCCCAACTTAGATGGTTCTTC.

The chain has TRBV29-1 and TRBJ2-2, with 10 bases identical to TRBD1. The CDR3 sequence is 14 residues long. CDR1 and CDR2 (germline): SQVTM, ANQGSEA. V gave up 4 bases and J gave up 7 bases; unmatched junction bases: 6. CDR3 amino acids: CSVASGTGVGELFF. The CDR3 region has the DNA TGCAGCGTTGCCTCCGGGACAGGGGTCGGGGAGCTGTTTTTT.

In regard to this clonotype: The junction differs from germline at one of its ends, possibly a read error. The rearrangement links TRBV7-2 to TRBJ2-3, with TRBD2 identical over 8 bases. Germline CDR1 reads SGHTA; CDR2 reads FQGNSA. This CDR3 contains 15 residues. CDR3 sequence reads: CSSSPGSSGADTQYF. The DNA of the CDR3 is TGTTCCAGCAGCCCCGGGAGTAGCGGGGCAGATACGCAGTATTTT.

This clonotype came up many times. The genes are TRBV10-3 and TRBJ2-1; the D gene could be TRBD1 or TRBD2 (5 bases each). This CDR3 has 14 residues. From germline, CDR1 is ENHRY and CDR2 SYGVKD. Trimming cost V 0 bases and J 9 bases, with 12 bases left between them. CDR3 nucleotides: TGTGCCATCAGTGAGTCGTTTTCGGGGCGTGAGCAGTTCTTC. Encoded protein: CAISESFSGREQFF.

Only a few counts were recorded for this clonotype. V usage is TRBV6-2 or TRBV6-3 and J usage is TRBJ1-5, with D tentatively TRBD1 (5 bases). V was trimmed by 3 bases and J by 11 bases, leaving 14 bases between them. Germline CDR1 and CDR2: MNHEY and SVGEGT. The CDR3 spans 13 residues. CDR3 sequence (DNA): TGTGCCAGCAGTTATAGTTGGGACCGGACCCAGCATTTT. This gives the protein CASSYSWDRTQHF.

This clonotype has ten or more counts. This rearrangement joins TRBV6-1 to TRBJ2-7; no clear D gene. This CDR3 has 13 amino acids. Germline V CDR1 and CDR2: MNHNS, SASEGT. Trimming left V 7 bases short and J 1 base short, with 11 bases between. The CDR3 coding sequence is TGTGCCAGCAACGGGCTGAATTCCTACGAGCAGTACTTC. Amino acid sequence: CASNGLNSYEQYF.

The rearrangement links TRBV10-3 to TRBJ1-1; no firm D call. This CDR3 spans 13 amino acids. Germline V gene sequence: CDR1 ENHRY, CDR2 SYGVKD. Trimming took off 5 bases at V and 4 bases at J, with 11 bases between the two ends. In nucleotides, the CDR3 is TGTGCCATCAGTCTTGACGGGAGCACTGAAGCTTTCTTT. Protein product: CAISLDGSTEAFF.

CDR3 bases: TGCAGCGCCTCCCGGACAGCGAACACCGGGGAGCTGTTTTTT. This translates into CSASRTANTGELFF. This rearrangement joins TRBV29-1 to TRBJ2-2, with a weak D call TRBD1 (6 bases). From germline, CDR1 is SQVTM and CDR2 ANQGSEA. Deletions cut 7 bases from V and 0 bases from J, with 12 bases between. CDR3 length: 14 amino acids.

This chain uses TRBV27 with TRBJ2-1, with TRBD1 matching 7 bases. The CDR3 extends over 16 amino acids. Germline-derived CDR1 and CDR2 are MNHEY and SMNVEV (reference sequence). V dropped 5 bases and J dropped 3; count of bases not matched to a gene: 10. For the CDR3, the DNA is TGTGCCAGCAGTCCCTTGCCACAGGGGTACTACAATGAGCAGTTCTTC. Encoded protein: CASSPLPQGYYNEQFF.